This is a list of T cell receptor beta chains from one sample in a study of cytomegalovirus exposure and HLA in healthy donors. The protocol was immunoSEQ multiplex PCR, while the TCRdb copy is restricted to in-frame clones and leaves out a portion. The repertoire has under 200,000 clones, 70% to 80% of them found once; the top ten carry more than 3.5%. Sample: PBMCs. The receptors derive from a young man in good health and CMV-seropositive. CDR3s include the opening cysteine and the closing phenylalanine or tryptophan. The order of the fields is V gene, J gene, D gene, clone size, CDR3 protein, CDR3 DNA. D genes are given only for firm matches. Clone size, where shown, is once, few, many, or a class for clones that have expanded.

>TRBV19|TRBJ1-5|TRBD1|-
CASNPTGGSHQPQHF
TGTGCCAGTAATCCGACAGGGGGCTCCCATCAGCCCCAGCATTTT
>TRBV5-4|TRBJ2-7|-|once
CASSPGGAHEQYF
TGTGCCAGCAGCCCCGGCGGGGCCCACGAGCAGTACTTC
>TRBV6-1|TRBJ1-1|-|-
CASSLTGNTEAFF
TGTGCCAGCAGCCTAACAGGGAACACTGAAGCTTTCTTT
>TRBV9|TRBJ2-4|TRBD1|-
CASSVETGTGGQNIQYF
TGTGCCAGCAGCGTCGAAACCGGGACAGGTGGTCAAAACATTCAGTACTTC
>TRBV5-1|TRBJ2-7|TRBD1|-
CASSGGTGSYEQYF
TGCGCCAGCAGCGGCGGGACAGGTTCCTACGAGCAGTACTTC
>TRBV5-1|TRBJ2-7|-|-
CASSLEGDYEQYF
TGCGCCAGCAGCTTGGAGGGAGACTACGAGCAGTACTTC
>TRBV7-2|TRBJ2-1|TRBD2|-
CASSGTSGGTEQFF
TGTGCCAGCAGCGGGACTAGCGGGGGGACAGAGCAGTTCTTC
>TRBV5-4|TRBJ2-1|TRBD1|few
CASRSGTGGVDEQFF
TGTGCCAGCAGATCCGGGACAGGGGGCGTGGATGAGCAGTTCTTC
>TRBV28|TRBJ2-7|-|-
CASSPSGVSYEQYF
TGTGCCAGCAGTCCATCAGGGGTGTCGTACGAGCAGTACTTC
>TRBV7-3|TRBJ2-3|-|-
CASSPNQGPSTDTQYF
TGTGCCAGCAGCCCCAATCAGGGCCCCAGCACAGATACGCAGTATTTT
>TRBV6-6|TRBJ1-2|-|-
CASSYSGQDYGYTF
TGTGCCAGCAGTTACTCGGGTCAGGACTATGGCTACACCTTC
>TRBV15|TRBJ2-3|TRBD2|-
CATSRVLAGGKDTQYF
TGTGCCACCAGCAGAGTCCTAGCGGGGGGAAAAGATACGCAGTATTTT
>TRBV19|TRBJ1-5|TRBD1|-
CASSPGTGQPQHF
TGTGCCAGTAGTCCCGGGACAGGGCAGCCCCAGCATTTT
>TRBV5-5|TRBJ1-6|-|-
CASRGRGSYNSPLHF
TGTGCCAGCAGGGGCCGGGGCTCCTATAATTCACCCCTCCACTTT
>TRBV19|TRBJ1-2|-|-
CASSITRQTLIYGYTF
TGTGCCAGTAGTATAACCCGTCAGACACTCATCTATGGCTACACCTTC
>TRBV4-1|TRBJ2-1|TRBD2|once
CASSHAGGNEQFF
TGCGCCAGCAGCCACGCGGGGGGCAATGAGCAGTTCTTC
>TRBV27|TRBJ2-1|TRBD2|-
CASSLVGGGYNEQFF
TGTGCCAGCAGTTTAGTCGGGGGGGGCTACAATGAGCAGTTCTTC
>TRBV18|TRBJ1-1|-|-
CASSPRDKNTEAFF
TGTGCCAGCTCACCACGGGACAAGAACACTGAAGCTTTCTTT
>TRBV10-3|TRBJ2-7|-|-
CAISDSKGGLEQYF
TGTGCCATCAGTGATTCCAAGGGGGGGCTCGAGCAGTACTTC